Below, one T cell receptor (beta chain) is given with its context. CDR3 length: 17 amino acids. CDR1 and CDR2 (germline): SGDLS, YYNGEE. After removal of 4 bases from V and 0 bases from J, the junction contained 11 bases not matched to a gene. Original handling: By means of reference gene primer amplification, nucleated cell counts were estimated. Assay used: immunoSEQ multiplex PCR; TCRdb lists only in-frame clones, some missing. V, J and clone size are those of that table, while D and trimming were read from the DNA. The sample lists 200,000 or so clones; less than 90% were seen once. This sample is part of a study of blood T cell repertoires in COVID-19.

What was sequenced was peripheral blood. The chain is built from TRBV9 and TRBJ2-7, with TRBD1 matching over 9 bases. The source of this sequence is a woman aged 55-75 years who had recovered from COVID-19. For the CDR3, the DNA is TGTGCCAGCAGCCCGGGCTGGGGGACAGGGCACTCCTACGAGCAGTACTTC. Translated, it gives CASSPGWGTGHSYEQYF.